The present T cell receptor (beta chain) was sequenced within a study of blood T cells in healthy people across ages. With a J-beta primer mix and a sample-barcoded 5' primer, a second PCR ran about 7 to 11 cycles. TCRdb independently ran MiXCR on the 5' RACE reads; one entry per CDR3 protein. This sample has fewer than 2 million distinct CDR3 sequences, with around 42% found just once. Study-level findings and limits: Higher diversity and more naive CD4+ cells were features of long-lived donors, compared to aged donors.

Concerning this clonotype: What it binds is not known.

Total RNA extracted from each sample amounted to at least 5.5 micrograms. Sequenced input: blood. This receptor was identified in a human donor in good health.

CDR3 in DNA: TGCAGTGCTAGAGATTTGACTAGCGGGGAACACAATGAGCAGTTCTTC. It translates to CSARDLTSGEHNEQFF. V and J are TRBV20-1 and TRBJ2-1, with TRBD2 identical over 11 bases. Trimming took 0 bases from V and 5 from J; bases not matched to a gene: 6. This CDR3 has 16 amino acids. Germline V CDR1 and CDR2: DFQATT, SNEGSKA (reference sequence).